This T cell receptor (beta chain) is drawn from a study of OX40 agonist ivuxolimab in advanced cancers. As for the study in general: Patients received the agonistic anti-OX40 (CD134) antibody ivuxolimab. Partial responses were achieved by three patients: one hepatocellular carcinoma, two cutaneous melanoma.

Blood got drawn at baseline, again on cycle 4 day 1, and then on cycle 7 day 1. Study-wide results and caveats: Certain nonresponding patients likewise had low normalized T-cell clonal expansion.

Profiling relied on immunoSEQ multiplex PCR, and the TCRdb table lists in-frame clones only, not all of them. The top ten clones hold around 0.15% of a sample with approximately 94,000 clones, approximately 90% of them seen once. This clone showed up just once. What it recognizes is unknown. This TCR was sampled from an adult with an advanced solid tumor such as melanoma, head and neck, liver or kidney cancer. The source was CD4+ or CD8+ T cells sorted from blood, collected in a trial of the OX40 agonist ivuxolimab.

CDR3 DNA sequence: TGTGCCAGCTCACCAATCGGTGGTGGAGGCCCGTCCCACGAGCAGTTCTTC. Translated: CASSPIGGGGPSHEQFF. The chain is built from TRBV18 and TRBJ2-1, with a weak D call TRBD2 (5 bases). Trimming removed 2 bases at V and 10 bases at J, with 24 bases between. This CDR3 comprises 17 residues. Germline lookup yields CDR1 KGHSH and CDR2 LQKENI. Together with reference TRBV18 and TRBJ2-1, the CDR3 gives the full variable domain: NAGVMQNPRHLVRRRGQEARLRCSPMKGHSHVYWYRQLPEEGLKFMVYLQKENIIDESGMPKERFSAEFPKEGPSILRIQQVVRGDSAAYFCASSPIGGGGPSHEQFFGPGTRLTVL.